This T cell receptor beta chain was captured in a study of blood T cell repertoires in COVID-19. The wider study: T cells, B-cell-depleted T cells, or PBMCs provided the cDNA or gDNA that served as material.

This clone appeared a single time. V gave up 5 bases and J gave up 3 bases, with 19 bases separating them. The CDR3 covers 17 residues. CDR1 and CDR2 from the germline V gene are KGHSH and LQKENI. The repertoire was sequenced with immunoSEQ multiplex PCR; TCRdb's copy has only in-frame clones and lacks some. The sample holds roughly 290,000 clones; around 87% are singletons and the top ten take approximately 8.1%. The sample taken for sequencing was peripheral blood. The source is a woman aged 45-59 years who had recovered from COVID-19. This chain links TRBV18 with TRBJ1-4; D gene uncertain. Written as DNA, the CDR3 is TGTGCCAGCTCATCAGGTCTCGGGAAGGTAGCTAATGAAAAACTGTTTTTT. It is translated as CASSSGLGKVANEKLFF.